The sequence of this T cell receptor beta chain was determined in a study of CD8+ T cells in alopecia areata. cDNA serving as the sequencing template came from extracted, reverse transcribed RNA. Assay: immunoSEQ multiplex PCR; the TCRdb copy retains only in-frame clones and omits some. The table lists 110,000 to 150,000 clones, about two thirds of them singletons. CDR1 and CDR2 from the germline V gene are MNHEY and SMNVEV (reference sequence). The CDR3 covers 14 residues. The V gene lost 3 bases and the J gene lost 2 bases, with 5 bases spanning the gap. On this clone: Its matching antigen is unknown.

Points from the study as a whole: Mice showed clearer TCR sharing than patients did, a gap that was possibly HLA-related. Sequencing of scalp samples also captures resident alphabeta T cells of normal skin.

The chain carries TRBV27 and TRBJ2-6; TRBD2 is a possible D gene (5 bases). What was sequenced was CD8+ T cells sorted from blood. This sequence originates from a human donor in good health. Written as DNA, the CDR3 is TGTGCCAGCAGTTTCGGGGCTGGGGCCAACGTCCTGACTTTC. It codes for CASSFGAGANVLTF.